The text below deals with one T cell receptor (beta chain). This sample is drawn from a study of radiotherapy plus CTLA-4 blockade in lung cancer. Clones were read by immunoSEQ multiplex PCR, and TCRdb kept only the in-frame ones, dropping some. The table lists 85,000 to 120,000 clones, 70% to 90% of them singletons. The CDR3 totals 15 residues. Germline CDR1 SNHLY, CDR2 FYNNEI. V was trimmed by 8 bases and J by 2 bases, leaving 13 bases between them. The clonotype comes from a human donor with non-small cell lung cancer that progressed on radiotherapy plus ipilimumab. Some clones in this sample may be carry-over from other donors' samples. Sequences were derived from peripheral blood, sampled from a patient treated with radiotherapy plus ipilimumab. This chain links TRBV2 with TRBJ1-6, with D unclear. The CDR3 DNA follows: TGTGCCAGCGTTAGAGAGAACACCTATAATTCACCCCTCCACTTT. This translates into CASVRENTYNSPLHF.